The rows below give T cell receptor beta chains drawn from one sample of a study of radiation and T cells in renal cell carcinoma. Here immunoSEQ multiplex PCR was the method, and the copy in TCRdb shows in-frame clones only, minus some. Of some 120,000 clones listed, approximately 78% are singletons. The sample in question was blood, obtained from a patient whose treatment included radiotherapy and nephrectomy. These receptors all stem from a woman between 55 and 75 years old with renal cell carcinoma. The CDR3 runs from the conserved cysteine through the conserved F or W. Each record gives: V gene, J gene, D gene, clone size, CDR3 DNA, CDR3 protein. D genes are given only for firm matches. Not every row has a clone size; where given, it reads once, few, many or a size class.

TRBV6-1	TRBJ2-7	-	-	TGTGCCAGCAGTGACGGACAGCTCCCTTACTACGAGCAGTACTTC	CASSDGQLPYYEQYF
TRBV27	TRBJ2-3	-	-	TGTGCCAGCAGTTCACTTACAGGTCAAAGCACAGATACGCAGTATTTT	CASSSLTGQSTDTQYF
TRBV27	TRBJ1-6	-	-	TGTGCCAGCAGTTTATGGGGGCGAAGGAATAATTCACCCCTCCACTTT	CASSLWGRRNNSPLHF
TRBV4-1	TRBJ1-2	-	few	TGCGCCAGCAGCCCCCCAGGCGATGGCTACACCTTC	CASSPPGDGYTF
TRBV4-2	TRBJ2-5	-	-	TGTGCCAGCAGCCAAGTTAGGGGATTGGAGACCCAGTACTTC	CASSQVRGLETQYF
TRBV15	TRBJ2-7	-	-	TGTGCCACCAGCAGAGGGACAGTGGCCTACGAGCAGTACTTC	CATSRGTVAYEQYF
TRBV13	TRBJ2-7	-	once	TGTGCCAGCAGCTTAGTTTACGAGCAGTACTTC	CASSLVYEQYF
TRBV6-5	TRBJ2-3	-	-	TGTGCCAGCAGTGGGCAGGCCACAGATACGCAGTATTTT	CASSGQATDTQYF
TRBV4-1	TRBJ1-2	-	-	TGCGCCAGCAGCCAAGAAGGGCTCGGGGAAGGGGACTATGGCTACACCTTC	CASSQEGLGEGDYGYTF
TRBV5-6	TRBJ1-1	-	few	TGTGCCAGCAGCTTGCAGAACACTGAAGCTTTCTTT	CASSLQNTEAFF
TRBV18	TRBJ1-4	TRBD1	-	TGTGCCAGCTCCCTGACAGGGCAGAATGAAAAACTGTTTTTT	CASSLTGQNEKLFF
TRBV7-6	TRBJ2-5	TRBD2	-	TGTGCCAGCAGCATGGGACTAGCTCAAGAGACCCAGTACTTC	CASSMGLAQETQYF
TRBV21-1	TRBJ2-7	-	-	TGTGCCAGCAGTCCCGGAGGGCCTGGGACTCACGAGCAGTACTTC	CASSPGGPGTHEQYF
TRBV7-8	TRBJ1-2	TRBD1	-	TGTGCCAGCAGCTCCCTACTAGGGGGCAAAGGCTATGGCTACACCTTC	CASSSLLGGKGYGYTF
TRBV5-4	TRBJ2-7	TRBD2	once	TGTGCCAGCAGCTTGGGACTAGCGGGAGAGGTGTACGAGCAGTACTTC	CASSLGLAGEVYEQYF
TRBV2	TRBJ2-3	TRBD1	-	TGTGCCAGCAGTGGGGGGACAGGGCCTAGCACAGATACGCAGTATTTT	CASSGGTGPSTDTQYF
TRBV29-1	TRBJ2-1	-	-	TGCAGCGGGGTAGGGGTACAAGGGGGTGAGCAGTTCTTC	CSGVGVQGGEQFF
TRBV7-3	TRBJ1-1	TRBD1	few	TGTGCCAGCAGCTTTGGGGACAGGGCTGAAGCTTTCTTT	CASSFGDRAEAFF
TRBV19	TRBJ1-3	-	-	TGTGCCAGTAGTCATACGTTCTCTGGAAACACCATATATTTT	CASSHTFSGNTIYF
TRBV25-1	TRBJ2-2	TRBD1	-	TGTGCCAGCAGGGGACAGGGGGGGGAGATTGGGGCCGGGGAGCTGTTTTTT	CASRGQGGEIGAGELFF
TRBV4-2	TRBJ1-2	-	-	TGTGCCAGCAGCCAAGTTGGGGATGGCTACACCTTC	CASSQVGDGYTF
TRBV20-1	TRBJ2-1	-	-	TGCAGTGCTAGGGGCGACAATGAGCAGTTCTTC	CSARGDNEQFF
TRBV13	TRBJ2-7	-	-	TGTGCCAGCAGCTTTGCTCTAGCCTACGAGCAGTACTTC	CASSFALAYEQYF
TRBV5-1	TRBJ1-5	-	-	TGCGCCAGCAGCTTGGACAGGACCCGTCAGCCCCAGCATTTT	CASSLDRTRQPQHF
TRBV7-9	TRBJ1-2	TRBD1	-	TGTGCCAGCAGAACCGGGACAGGGAACTATGGCTACACCTTC	CASRTGTGNYGYTF
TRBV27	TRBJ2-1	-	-	TGTGCCAGCAGTTTATCGCGTTATCCGAGTGAGCAGTTCTTC	CASSLSRYPSEQFF